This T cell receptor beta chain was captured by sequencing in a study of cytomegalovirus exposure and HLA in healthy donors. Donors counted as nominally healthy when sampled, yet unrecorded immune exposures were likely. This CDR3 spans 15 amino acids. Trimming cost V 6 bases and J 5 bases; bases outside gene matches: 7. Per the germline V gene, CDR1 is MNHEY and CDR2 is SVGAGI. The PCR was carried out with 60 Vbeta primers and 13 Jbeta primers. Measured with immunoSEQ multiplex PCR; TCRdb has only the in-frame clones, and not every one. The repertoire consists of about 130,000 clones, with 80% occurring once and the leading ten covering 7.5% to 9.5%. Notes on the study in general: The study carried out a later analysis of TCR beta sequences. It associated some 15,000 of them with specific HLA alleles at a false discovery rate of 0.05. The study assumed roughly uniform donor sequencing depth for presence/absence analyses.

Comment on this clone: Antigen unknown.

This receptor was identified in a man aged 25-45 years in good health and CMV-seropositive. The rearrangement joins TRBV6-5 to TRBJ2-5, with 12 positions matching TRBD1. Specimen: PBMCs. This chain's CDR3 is CASSLRDRGPETQYF. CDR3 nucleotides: TGTGCCAGCAGCCTGCGGGACAGGGGGCCGGAGACCCAGTACTTC.